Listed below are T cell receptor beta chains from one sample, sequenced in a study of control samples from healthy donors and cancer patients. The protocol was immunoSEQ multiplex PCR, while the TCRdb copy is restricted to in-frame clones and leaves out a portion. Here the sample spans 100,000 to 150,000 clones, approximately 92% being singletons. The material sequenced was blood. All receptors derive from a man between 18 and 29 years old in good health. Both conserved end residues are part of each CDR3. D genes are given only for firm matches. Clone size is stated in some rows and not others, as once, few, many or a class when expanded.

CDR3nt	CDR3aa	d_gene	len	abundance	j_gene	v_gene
TGTGCCAGCAGCTTAAGGACCACCCAAGAGACCCAGTACTTC	CASSLRTTQETQYF	.	14	.	TRBJ2-5	TRBV11-1
TGTGCCAGCACAGAAAGGTTAATGAACACTGAAGCTTTCTTT	CASTERLMNTEAFF	.	14	.	TRBJ1-1	TRBV2
TGTGCCAGCAGACCCGGGACAGGGGGTAACTATGGCTACACCTTC	CASRPGTGGNYGYTF	TRBD1	15	.	TRBJ1-2	TRBV6-4
TGCGCCAGCAGCCAACTGTTCCTAGCGGGGGACGAGCAGTACTTC	CASSQLFLAGDEQYF	TRBD2	15	.	TRBJ2-7	TRBV4-1
TGTGCCAGCAGTTTTTTGGGGAACGCAACTAATGAAAAACTGTTTTTT	CASSFLGNATNEKLFF	.	16	.	TRBJ1-4	TRBV28
TGTGCCAGCAGCGCGGCAATCTCTGGAAACACCATATATTTT	CASSAAISGNTIYF	.	14	.	TRBJ1-3	TRBV11-2
TGTGCCAGTAGCCCGGTGACAGTAGAACCCCTCCACTTT	CASSPVTVEPLHF	.	13	.	TRBJ1-6	TRBV19
TGTGCCAGCAGCTCGGGAGTTTCAAAGACCCAGTACTTC	CASSSGVSKTQYF	.	13	.	TRBJ2-5	TRBV11-2
TGTGCCAGCAGCTTAGGGGCTGGACAGGGAAGGGAGCAGTACTTC	CASSLGAGQGREQYF	TRBD1	15	.	TRBJ2-7	TRBV7-8
TGTGCCAGTAGTACACAGGGGTACGGAAACACCATATATTTT	CASSTQGYGNTIYF	TRBD1	14	.	TRBJ1-3	TRBV19
TGTGCCAGCAGTGGGATCCGCGGCACCATATATTTT	CASSGIRGTIYF	.	12	few	TRBJ1-3	TRBV2
TGTGCCAGCAGAATAGGACAGGGGTGGGCAGATACGCAGTATTTT	CASRIGQGWADTQYF	TRBD1	15	.	TRBJ2-3	TRBV25-1
TGTGCCTCGACAGGCCCCGGGGAGCAGTACTTC	CASTGPGEQYF	.	11	.	TRBJ2-7	TRBV30
TGTGCCAGCAGTTTTGGGGACACAGATACGCAGTATTTT	CASSFGDTDTQYF	.	13	.	TRBJ2-3	TRBV27
TGTGCCAGCAGTTTATCGTTTGGGGGAACTGAAGCTTTCTTT	CASSLSFGGTEAFF	.	14	.	TRBJ1-1	TRBV27
TGTGCCAGCAGCCTCTTTGCAGGGAGGACTGAAGCTTTCTTT	CASSLFAGRTEAFF	.	14	.	TRBJ1-1	TRBV5-4
TGTGCCAGCAGCTACTACACCGGCTCGGGCACTGAAGCTTTCTTT	CASSYYTGSGTEAFF	.	15	.	TRBJ1-1	TRBV7-2
TGTGCCCCTGGTTCGAACACTGAAGCTTTCTTT	CAPGSNTEAFF	.	11	.	TRBJ1-1	TRBV2
TGCAGCGTTGAATTCGGGGGCTACAATGAGCAGTTCTTC	CSVEFGGYNEQFF	.	13	.	TRBJ2-1	TRBV29-1
TGTGCCATCGGTCCGGGCCCCTACGAGCAGTACTTC	CAIGPGPYEQYF	.	12	.	TRBJ2-7	TRBV10-3
TGTGCCAGCAGTTTAGGGCCGGACTTCTCAACTAATGAAAAACTGTTTTTT	CASSLGPDFSTNEKLFF	.	17	.	TRBJ1-4	TRBV27
TGTGCCAGTAGTGCCCGACTAGCGGGGGCCCATACGCAGTATTTT	CASSARLAGAHTQYF	TRBD2	15	.	TRBJ2-3	TRBV19
TGTGCCAGCATGCACCGGGGCGGGAAAGGGGACAATGAGCAGTTCTTC	CASMHRGGKGDNEQFF	.	16	.	TRBJ2-1	TRBV7-9
TGTGCCAGCAGCGCCCCTAGACAGGGGGACGCCTACAATGAGCAGTTCTTC	CASSAPRQGDAYNEQFF	TRBD1	17	.	TRBJ2-1	TRBV9
TGTGCCAGCAGTGATTTCGGGGGGGCCTCCTATGAGCAGTTCTTC	CASSDFGGASYEQFF	TRBD2	15	.	TRBJ2-1	TRBV6-1
TGTGCCATCCTGGAGGGTGGCACAGATACGCAGTATTTT	CAILEGGTDTQYF	.	13	.	TRBJ2-3	TRBV10-3
TGTGCCAGCTCACTGGGACAGGGGGGCAATCAGCCCCAGCATTTT	CASSLGQGGNQPQHF	TRBD1	15	.	TRBJ1-5	TRBV18
TGTGCCAGCAGTCAGGGCAGAGCGAGTGAGCAGTACTTC	CASSQGRASEQYF	.	13	.	TRBJ2-7	TRBV27
TGCGCCAGCAGCTTGGAATATACAACCTACGAGCAGTACTTC	CASSLEYTTYEQYF	.	14	.	TRBJ2-7	TRBV5-1
TGTGCCAGCAGTCCTGGGACAGGGATGAACACTGAAGCTTTCTTT	CASSPGTGMNTEAFF	TRBD1	15	.	TRBJ1-1	TRBV27
TGTGCCAGCAGGTCGGGACAGGTTCACAATGAGCAGTTCTTC	CASRSGQVHNEQFF	TRBD1	14	.	TRBJ2-1	TRBV3-1/TRBV3-2
TGTGCCAGCAGTTACGGACGGGAGGGGAAAAACATTCAGTACTTC	CASSYGREGKNIQYF	TRBD2	15	.	TRBJ2-4	TRBV6-2/TRBV6-3
TGCAGCGTTCGGGGGGGAGCCTACGAGCAGTACTTC	CSVRGGAYEQYF	TRBD2	12	.	TRBJ2-7	TRBV29-1
TGTGCCAGCAGCTTGGTTCCTCAAACGACAGGGATTAGTTCACCCCTCCACTTT	CASSLVPQTTGISSPLHF	TRBD1	18	.	TRBJ1-6	TRBV5-5
TGTGCCACTCAAACAGGGGGCAATCAGCCCCAGCATTTT	CATQTGGNQPQHF	TRBD1	13	.	TRBJ1-5	TRBV19
TGTGCCAGCAGCGTAGAGGGGAGGCAGGGCACTGAAGCTTTCTTT	CASSVEGRQGTEAFF	.	15	.	TRBJ1-1	TRBV9
TGTGCCAGCAGTTTCCGGGGAGGATCGGAGACCCAGTACTTC	CASSFRGGSETQYF	.	14	.	TRBJ2-5	TRBV28
TGTGCCAGCAGCGCAGGAGGACAGGGGGTCTCCTTCGGCTACACCTTC	CASSAGGQGVSFGYTF	TRBD1	16	.	TRBJ1-2	TRBV9
TGTGCCAGCACGTCAACTAGCGGGGGGCAAGAGACCCAGTACTTC	CASTSTSGGQETQYF	TRBD2	15	.	TRBJ2-5	TRBV11-3
TGTGCCAGCACCCCCCGGGGTCTAGCGGGCGAGACCCAGTACTTC	CASTPRGLAGETQYF	TRBD2	15	.	TRBJ2-5	TRBV11-2
TGCGCCAGCAATATTGTAGGCACCGGGGAGCTGTTTTTT	CASNIVGTGELFF	.	13	.	TRBJ2-2	TRBV4-1
TGTGCCAGTAGTATAGTAGCGGGGGCCTACAATGAGCAGTTCTTC	CASSIVAGAYNEQFF	TRBD2	15	.	TRBJ2-1	TRBV19
TGTGCCAGCAGTGAACAGAACACTGAAGCTTTCTTT	CASSEQNTEAFF	.	12	.	TRBJ1-1	TRBV2
TGTGCCAGCAGCCTGACGGGACAGATTAACTATGGCTACACCTTC	CASSLTGQINYGYTF	TRBD1	15	.	TRBJ1-2	TRBV27
TGTGCTAGTGGCCGGGACAGGCAAGCCACAGATACGCAGTATTTT	CASGRDRQATDTQYF	TRBD1	15	.	TRBJ2-3	TRBV12-5
TGTGCCAGCAGTTTTGGGGCTAGCGGGGTGACAGATACGCAGTATTTT	CASSFGASGVTDTQYF	TRBD2	16	once	TRBJ2-3	TRBV28
TGTGCCAGCAGCTTAATGGGGACCGGGGAGCTGTTTTTT	CASSLMGTGELFF	.	13	.	TRBJ2-2	TRBV11-3
TGTGCCAGCAGCTTAGCCGTGGGGGATACGCAGTATTTT	CASSLAVGDTQYF	.	13	.	TRBJ2-3	TRBV7-8
TGCAGCGTCCTGACAGGGGGAAGGGACACTGAAGCTTTCTTT	CSVLTGGRDTEAFF	TRBD1	14	.	TRBJ1-1	TRBV29-1
TGTGCCAGCAGCTTAGGGGTAGGGCGGGAGACCCAGTACTTC	CASSLGVGRETQYF	.	14	.	TRBJ2-5	TRBV11-2
TGTGCCAGCCAAAGGGCGGAGCGCACAGATACGCAGTATTTT	CASQRAERTDTQYF	.	14	.	TRBJ2-3	TRBV7-8
TGTGCCAGCAGGAGGGGTTCGGGCGAAAAACTGTTTTTT	CASRRGSGEKLFF	.	13	.	TRBJ1-4	TRBV7-8
TGTGCCAGCAGCGTCGAGAGTGGGAGCGGGCAGTTCTTC	CASSVESGSGQFF	.	13	.	TRBJ2-1	TRBV9
TGTGCCAGCAGGGCGGGGGAGACCCAGTACTTC	CASRAGETQYF	.	11	.	TRBJ2-5	TRBV6-5
TGTGCCAGCAGCTCACAGGGGTGGGGCTATGGCTACACCTTC	CASSSQGWGYGYTF	TRBD1	14	.	TRBJ1-2	TRBV7-9